The 16 T cell receptor beta chains given below trace back to one sample, sequenced in a study of blood T cell repertoires in COVID-19. The protocol was immunoSEQ multiplex PCR, while the TCRdb copy is restricted to in-frame clones and leaves out a portion. The table includes about 210,000 clones, 81% detected once. The sample was PBMCs or T cells enriched from blood (not recorded which). The receptors derive from a woman between 45 and 60 years old with acute COVID-19.

The gene calls are TRBV14 and TRBJ2-5; D remains ambiguous. This CDR3 contains 15 residues. Germline V lookup: CDR1 SGHDN, CDR2 FVKESK. V lost 1 base and J 1 base, leaving 10 bases between the germline ends. The CDR3 region has the DNA TGTGCCAGCAGCCAAGTGTCAGGAATCCAAGAGACCCAGTACTTC. This sequence encodes CASSQVSGIQETQYF.

The genes are TRBV10-3 and TRBJ2-5; 11 nucleotides match TRBD2. The V segment lost 0 bases and the J segment 7 bases; nucleotides outside the gene matches: 7. Germline V gene data show CDR1 as ENHRY and CDR2 as SYGVKD. The CDR3 sequence is 16 residues long. The CDR3 DNA reads as TGTGCCATCAGTGAGTCGTTAGCGGGGGGGCCCGGGACCCAGTACTTC. Its protein is CAISESLAGGPGTQYF.

This chain uses TRBV4-1 with TRBJ2-3, with D possibly matching TRBD2 (6 bases). V was shortened by 11 bases and J by 3 bases, with 12 bases between the two germline ends. The CDR3 contains 12 residues. CDR1 is MGHRA, CDR2 YSYEKL, per germline. The CDR3 coding sequence is TGCGCCGCGGGGAGCGCGACAGATACGCAGTATTTT. The encoded protein is CAAGSATDTQYF.

This clone was observed a handful of times. In nucleotides, the CDR3 is TGTGCCAGCAAGGCAGGGTTCTACAATGAGCAGTTCTTC. Encoded protein: CASKAGFYNEQFF. The rearrangement uses TRBV2 and TRBJ2-1; a possible D gene is TRBD1 (5 bases). Germline CDR1 is SNHLY and CDR2 is FYNNEI. Trimming took 7 bases from V and 3 from J, leaving 10 bases between them. The CDR3 totals 13 residues.

The chain carries TRBV6-2 or TRBV6-3 and TRBJ2-1; D perhaps matches TRBD2 (5 bases). This CDR3 contains 12 residues. The germline V gene encodes CDR1 MNHEY and CDR2 SVGEGT. The V and J ends lost 5 bases and 12 bases respectively, with 14 bases between them. CDR3 nucleotide sequence: TGTGCCAGCAGTACTAACGGGAACTGGCAGTTCTTC. Amino acids: CASSTNGNWQFF.

The rearrangement joins TRBV6-5 to TRBJ1-4; a weak D match, TRBD1 (5 bases). The CDR3 consists of 15 residues. CDR1 MNHEY and CDR2 SVGAGI come from the germline V gene. V shed 0 bases and J shed 8 bases, with 13 bases lying between them. CDR3 sequence: CASSYSSRDYEKLFF. In nucleotides, the CDR3 is TGTGCCAGCAGTTACTCGAGCAGGGACTACGAAAAACTGTTTTTT.

The chain has TRBV6-5 and TRBJ2-1, with 7 nucleotides matching TRBD1. Germline loops: CDR1 MNHEY, CDR2 SVGAGI. V gave up 4 bases and J gave up 3 bases; unmatched junction bases: 6. CDR3 size: 15 residues. CDR3 sequence: CASSFTGTDYNEQFF. DNA for the CDR3: TGTGCCAGCAGTTTTACCGGGACAGACTACAATGAGCAGTTCTTC.

The V call is TRBV20-1, the J call TRBJ2-2, with a tentative D call TRBD2 (9 bases). CDR1 DFQATT and CDR2 SNEGSKA come from the germline V gene (reference sequence). The length of the CDR3 is 16 residues. V gave up 3 bases and J gave up 4 bases, with 18 bases separating them. CDR3: CSASDRGGGATGELFF. DNA for the CDR3: TGCAGTGCTAGTGACAGGGGCGGGGGGGCCACCGGGGAGCTGTTTTTT.

V gene TRBV7-6 combines with J gene TRBJ2-5, with TRBD1 matching 9 bases. CDR3 length: 15 residues. CDR1 SGHVS and CDR2 FNYEAQ come from the germline V gene. V lost 4 bases, J lost 2 bases, and 5 bases stayed unmatched. The CDR3 region has the DNA TGTGCCAGCAGCTCGGGACAGGGACTACAAGAGACCCAGTACTTC. This codes for CASSSGQGLQETQYF.

CDR3 coding DNA: TGTGCCAGCAGCCAGGCTCTTAGCGGGGGGTACTGGAATGAGCAGTTCTTC. Translated, it gives CASSQALSGGYWNEQFF. The rearrangement uses TRBV3-1 (or the pseudogene TRBV3-2) and TRBJ2-1, with 10 bases aligning to TRBD2. The CDR3 sequence is 17 residues long. Germline V CDR1 and CDR2: LGHDT, YNNKEL (reference sequence). The junction had 12 bases not matched to a gene; V was cut back by 3 bases and J by 7 bases.

The V gene is TRBV19, the J gene TRBJ1-6; D is unresolved. Trimming removed 3 bases from V and 0 bases from J, with 12 bases in between. This CDR3 region has 17 residues. The V gene's germline CDR1 is LNHDA and CDR2 SQIVND (reference sequence). The CDR3 loop is CASSIDGRSSYNSPLHF. CDR3 nucleotide sequence: TGTGCCAGTAGTATTGATGGCAGAAGCTCCTATAATTCACCCCTCCACTTT.

The chain recombines TRBV28 with TRBJ2-3, with D perhaps TRBD2 (6 bases). Germline CDR1 reads MDHEN; CDR2 reads SYDVKM. The CDR3 runs to 18 residues. Trimming stripped 5 bases from V and 0 bases from J, with 21 bases between. CDR3 residues: CASSPPLGGALSTDTQYF. The CDR3 DNA is TGTGCCAGCAGTCCACCGTTGGGGGGAGCCCTTAGCACAGATACGCAGTATTTT.

The chain recombines TRBV4-1 with TRBJ1-2; weak D call: TRBD1 (5 bases). Germline V lookup: CDR1 MGHRA, CDR2 YSYEKL. The CDR3 sequence is 19 residues long. Trimming cost V 3 bases and J 0 bases, with 23 bases left between them. The CDR3 DNA is TGCGCCAGCAGCCAGCGCGACCTAGGGTGGGACTCCTCTAACTATGGCTACACCTTC. It specifies CASSQRDLGWDSSNYGYTF.

The chain couples TRBV18 to TRBJ2-3; TRBD2 matches 12 bases. The V gene end was trimmed by 2 bases and the J gene end by 3 bases; junction bases not matched to a gene: 3. Per the germline V gene, CDR1 is KGHSH and CDR2 is LQKENI. This CDR3 has 16 residues. CDR3 amino acids: CASSPRLAGATDTQYF. As DNA, the CDR3 is TGTGCCAGCTCACCAAGACTAGCGGGAGCTACAGATACGCAGTATTTT.

The V call is TRBV5-1, the J call TRBJ2-7; D is ambiguous. The CDR3 has 11 amino acids. CDR1 and CDR2 (germline): SGHRS, YFSETQ. Trimming shortened V by 4 bases and J by 6 bases, and 8 bases separated the two germline ends. The CDR3 bases are TGCGCCAGCAGCACCTCCGGCGAGCAGTACTTC. Its translation: CASSTSGEQYF.

This chain connects TRBV10-3 to TRBJ1-1; a weak D match, TRBD1 (5 bases). There are 15 residues in the CDR3. CDR1 ENHRY and CDR2 SYGVKD come from the germline V gene. Trimming cost V 2 bases and J 0 bases, with 10 bases left between them. CDR3 DNA: TGTGCCATCAGTGAGGGGCAGGGCATGAACACTGAAGCTTTCTTT. Amino acid sequence: CAISEGQGMNTEAFF.